The 24 T cell receptor beta chains below all came from one sample that was sequenced in a study of Ad26.COV2.S vaccination and SARS-CoV-2 variants. TCRdb's copy holds only in-frame clones and misses some; the assay was immunoSEQ multiplex PCR. The sample lists about 390,000 clones; 88% were seen once. Treatment of the sample: over 15 received Ad26.COV2.S at low or high dose, single or two shots; roughly five received placebo; per-sample allocation not given. Collection of the samples took place on day 63 after the first injection of vaccine or placebo. The sequenced sample was peripheral blood, obtained in a trial of Ad26.COV2.S vaccine versus placebo. The receptors come from a person aged 18 to 59 who received the Ad26.COV2.S COVID-19 vaccine or a placebo.

The CDR3, as DNA: TGTGCCAGCAGTTACTGGACTAGCGGGAACAATGAGCAGTTCTTC. Protein: CASSYWTSGNNEQFF. V and J are TRBV6-5 and TRBJ2-1, with TRBD2 matching 12 bases. This CDR3 is 15 amino acids long. CDR1 is MNHEY, CDR2 SVGAGI, per germline. The ends lost 1 base at V and 5 bases at J; junction bases unmatched: 0.

V and J are TRBV6-5 and TRBJ1-4; 9 bases match TRBD1. The CDR3 runs to 14 residues. With V trimmed by 7 bases and J by 7 bases, 7 bases remained unmatched. Germline V gene sequence: CDR1 MNHEY, CDR2 SVGAGI. The chain's CDR3 is CASTWGTGSEKLFF. CDR3 nucleotide sequence: TGTGCCAGCACTTGGGGGACAGGGTCTGAAAAACTGTTTTTT.

V usage is TRBV3-1 (or the pseudogene TRBV3-2) and J usage is TRBJ1-1; 8 nucleotides align to TRBD1. The CDR3 loop spans 16 amino acids. V lost 6 bases to trimming and J lost 1 base; unmatched junction nucleotides: 10. Germline CDR1 is LGHDT and CDR2 is YNNKEL (reference sequence). CDR3 region: CASSRGQGGGNTEAFF. The CDR3 coding sequence is TGTGCCAGCAGTCGCGGACAGGGAGGGGGGAACACTGAAGCTTTCTTT.

This clone has a handful of counts. The V gene is TRBV5-5, the J gene TRBJ1-5; 7 bases fit TRBD1. The CDR3 totals 13 residues. Germline trimming cut 1 base from V and 6 bases from J; bases unmatched to any gene: 1. The germline V gene encodes CDR1 SGHKS and CDR2 YYEKEE (reference sequence). The CDR3 loop reads CASSLKGAQPQHF. The DNA of the CDR3 is TGTGCCAGCAGCTTGAAGGGGGCTCAGCCCCAGCATTTT.

The rearrangement joins TRBV7-9 to TRBJ1-3, with D hard to call. The germline V and J ends were trimmed by 0 bases and 0 bases, with 15 bases remaining between them. There are 18 residues in the CDR3. In germline, CDR1 is SEHNR, CDR2 FQNEAQ (reference sequence). Here the CDR3 DNA reads TGTGCCAGCAGCTTAGCTTTATTTAGGGCACGCTCTGGAAACACCATATATTTT. As protein: CASSLALFRARSGNTIYF.

This clone is a singleton in its sample. In DNA, the CDR3 is TGTGCCAGCAGCGTCGGGACAGGTCACTCTGGGGCCAACGTCCTGACTTTC. Its translation: CASSVGTGHSGANVLTF. V is TRBV9 and J is TRBJ2-6; 8 nucleotides line up with TRBD1. Germline V gene sequence: CDR1 SGDLS, CDR2 YYNGEE. This CDR3 is built from 17 residues. V dropped 2 bases and J dropped 0; count of bases not matched to a gene: 4.

For this clone: Likely a read error: the CDR3 ends without its conserved phenylalanine or tryptophan. No DNA is shown, since the ends of the CDR3 on it are uncertain; the CDR3 is the one TCRdb lists. The chain recombines TRBV3-1 (or the pseudogene TRBV3-2) with TRBJ2-6; TRBD2, the table's D call, was not compared with the DNA. In germline, CDR1 is LGHDT, CDR2 YNNKEL (reference sequence). The CDR3 region is 11 residues in length, termini included. This CDR3 reads CASSQHKPLSS.

The genes are TRBV4-2 and TRBJ1-4; D is unresolved. The V and J ends lost 0 bases and 5 bases respectively, with 7 bases between them. CDR1 is LGHNA, CDR2 YNFKEQ, per germline. The CDR3 runs to 14 residues. The CDR3 protein is CASSQEPGNEKLFF. The CDR3 nucleotides are TGTGCCAGCAGCCAAGAACCGGGAAATGAAAAACTGTTTTTT.

The V gene is TRBV5-6, the J gene TRBJ2-5; 9 nucleotides align to TRBD2. V trimming: 3 bases; J trimming: 4 bases; junction bases outside the gene matches: 4. The CDR3 runs to 14 residues. Germline assignment: CDR1 SGHDT and CDR2 YYEEEE. The CDR3 loop is CASSSRLAVETQYF. Written as DNA, the CDR3 is TGTGCCAGCAGCTCCCGACTAGCGGTAGAGACCCAGTACTTC.

This clone was recorded once. CDR3 protein: CASSPSGTANTGELFF. The CDR3 DNA is TGCGCCAGCAGCCCGTCCGGGACAGCGAACACCGGGGAGCTGTTTTTT. The rearrangement links TRBV4-3 to TRBJ2-2; 7 nucleotides align to TRBD1. Trimming took 4 bases from V and 0 from J; bases not matched to a gene: 5. Germline V gene data show CDR1 as LGHNA and CDR2 as YSLEER. This CDR3 comprises 16 residues.

The gene calls are TRBV12-5 and TRBJ1-5; D unresolved. CDR3 length: 13 residues. Between the trimmed V and J ends, which lost 3 bases and 5 bases, there was a span of 8 bases. Germline CDR1 and CDR2: LGHNT and FRNRAP. The CDR3 region has the DNA TGTGCTAGTGGTTTCCTCACAGATCAGCCCCAGCATTTT. This encodes CASGFLTDQPQHF.

The chain uses TRBV9 and TRBJ2-3; D not certain. Trimming left V 3 bases short and J 4 bases short, with 15 bases between. The CDR3 length is 15 residues. Looked up from germline, CDR1 is SGDLS and CDR2 is YYNGEE. CDR3 bases: TGTGCCAGCAGCGGTGACTTGAGTGTGGCAGATACGCAGTATTTT. This translates into CASSGDLSVADTQYF.

The CDR3 region has the DNA TGTGCCAGCAGCCTCGAACAGGGCCGGGGGTCTGAAGCTTTCTTT. It is translated as CASSLEQGRGSEAFF. The V call is TRBV3-1 (or the pseudogene TRBV3-2), the J call TRBJ1-1; possible D gene TRBD1, 6 bases. Deletions cut 4 bases from V and 6 bases from J, with 18 bases between. The CDR3 consists of 15 residues. Germline values: CDR1 LGHDT, CDR2 YNNKEL (reference sequence).

About this clone: Germline is not matched at one junction end, which may reflect a read error. The chain recombines TRBV4-1 with TRBJ2-7; D possibly corresponds to TRBD1 (6 bases). CDR3 size: 17 residues. Germline CDR1 reads MGHRA; CDR2 reads YSYEKL. The CDR3 reads CASSQGGAGTASYEQYF. The CDR3 DNA follows: TGCGCCAGCAGTCAAGGGGGAGCAGGGACGGCCTCCTACGAGCAGTACTTC.

The chain carries TRBV6-5 and TRBJ2-2; TRBD1 might be the D (6 bases). Trimming removed 0 bases at V and 3 bases at J, with 8 bases between. Germline V gives CDR1 MNHEY, CDR2 SVGAGI. This CDR3 comprises 15 residues. The CDR3 DNA follows: TGTGCCAGCAGTTACTCCCACAGGGACACCGGGGAGCTGTTTTTT. This translates into CASSYSHRDTGELFF.

The chain joins TRBV5-1 to TRBJ2-7; maybe TRBD1 (6 bases). The CDR3 extends over 14 amino acids. V was cut by 2 bases and J by 3 bases, with 12 bases left in between. Germline CDR1 SGHRS, CDR2 YFSETQ. The CDR3: CASSFGPGDYEQYF. The CDR3 coding sequence is TGCGCCAGCAGCTTCGGACCAGGGGACTACGAGCAGTACTTC.

V is TRBV15 and J is TRBJ1-5; D perhaps matches TRBD1 (5 bases). This CDR3 has 17 amino acids. Trimming pared 3 bases from V and 6 bases from J, leaving 21 bases between. CDR1 and CDR2 (germline): LNHNV, YYDKDF (reference sequence). The CDR3 is CATSRLPGPLTSQPQHF. The CDR3 DNA sequence: TGTGCCACCAGCAGGTTACCGGGACCGCTGACTAGTCAGCCCCAGCATTTT.

The chain uses TRBV28 and TRBJ1-1; 7 nucleotides agree with TRBD1. The CDR3 runs to 15 residues. V trimming: 7 bases; J trimming: 4 bases; junction bases outside the gene matches: 12. Germline-derived CDR1 and CDR2 are MDHEN and SYDVKM. The CDR3 sequence is CASTYNRGGSTEAFF. CDR3 nucleotide sequence: TGTGCCAGCACCTATAACAGGGGCGGAAGCACTGAAGCTTTCTTT. Full variable domain (rest looked up from reference TRBV28 and TRBJ1-1): DVKVTQSSRYLVKRTGEKVFLECVQDMDHENMFWYRQDPGLGLRLIYFSYDVKMKEKGDIPEGYSVSREKKERFSLILESASTNQTSMYLCASTYNRGGSTEAFFGQGTRLTVV.

V is TRBV7-2 and J is TRBJ2-5; possible D gene TRBD1, 6 bases. This CDR3 is 13 amino acids long. The germline V gene has CDR1 SGHTA and CDR2 FQGNSA. V lost 3 bases to trimming and J lost 5 bases, with 10 bases between them. CDR3 in amino acids: CASSFWTEETQYF. The CDR3 DNA reads TGTGCCAGCAGCTTTTGGACAGAGGAGACCCAGTACTTC.

This chain links TRBV19 with TRBJ1-1; possibly TRBD1 for D (5 bases). Germline V gene data show CDR1 as LNHDA and CDR2 as SQIVND (reference sequence). V lost 3 bases and J 6 bases, leaving 11 bases between the germline ends. The CDR3 is 13 residues long. The CDR3 protein is CASSIIGTAEAFF. The DNA of the CDR3 is TGTGCCAGTAGTATTATAGGGACCGCTGAAGCTTTCTTT.

The chain uses TRBV2 and TRBJ1-6; no definite D call. Germline CDR1 reads SNHLY; CDR2 reads FYNNEI. The CDR3 runs to 13 residues. Trimming shortened V by 5 bases and J by 7 bases, and 9 bases separated the two germline ends. CDR3 sequence (DNA): TGTGCCAGCAGTACCGACATGAATTCACCCCTCCACTTT. Translated: CASSTDMNSPLHF.

On this clone: This sample also contains other DNA sequences that code for the same CDR3. The V call is TRBV2, the J call TRBJ1-1, with 7 bases fitting TRBD1. There are 13 residues in the CDR3. Germline CDR1 is SNHLY and CDR2 is FYNNEI. The ends lost 4 bases at V and 1 base at J; junction bases unmatched: 0. The CDR3 nucleotides read TGTGCCAGCAGTGGGGACAGGAACACTGAAGCTTTCTTT. This translates into CASSGDRNTEAFF.

This chain joins TRBV2 and TRBJ2-5; 11 bases align to TRBD2. The CDR3 has 14 amino acids. Germline assignment: CDR1 SNHLY and CDR2 FYNNEI. Trimming took 4 bases from V and 9 from J; bases not matched to a gene: 7. CDR3 residues: CASSAPSGGPPQYF. The CDR3 bases are TGTGCCAGCAGTGCCCCTAGCGGGGGGCCTCCCCAGTACTTC.

The chain links TRBV5-6 to TRBJ2-3; tentative D call: TRBD2 (5 bases). This CDR3 is built from 14 residues. The V gene's germline CDR1 is SGHDT and CDR2 YYEEEE. V was clipped by 4 bases and J by 2 bases, with 11 bases between them. For the CDR3, the DNA is TGTGCCAGCAGCCAACCTAGCTACACAGATACGCAGTATTTT. It encodes CASSQPSYTDTQYF.